This T cell receptor beta chain was found in a study of T cells in Graves' hyperthyroidism and ophthalmopathy. Study results and limitations: Classification by a 13 V-J model distinguished ophthalmopathy from stable hyperthyroidism.

The table lists this clonotype with many counts. Its cognate antigen is unknown. Amplification yielded TCR beta CDR3 regions, with RNA transcripts as the source. A set of HTBI primers served as the primers for a first-round RT-PCR of the TCR CDR3. One entry per CDR3 protein results from TCRdb running MiXCR on the multiplex PCR reads. This table holds nearly 750,000 distinct CDR3 sequences, 35% found once. The diagnostic basis comprised clinical symptoms, serum thyroxine and TRAb, thyroid ultrasound and orbital computed tomography. This sequence was found in a woman aged 40 to 50 with Graves' hyperthyroidism. Sequenced input: blood.

Here the CDR3 reads CASSQLDRDNTEAFF. The CDR3, as DNA: TGTGCCAGCAGCCAACTTGACAGGGACAACACTGAAGCTTTCTTT. J is TRBJ1-1 and V is TRBV14, with 7 bases matching TRBD1. V shed 2 bases and J 2 bases; nucleotides not matched to a gene: 5. Germline CDR1 reads SGHDN; CDR2 reads FVKESK. The CDR3 loop spans 15 amino acids.